This TCR beta chain appears in the sequencing data of a study of cytomegalovirus exposure and HLA in healthy donors. Study-level points and caveats: When analyzed later, a missense DCLRE1C variant was found to be linked to TCR beta V- and J-gene trimming. Some TCR beta chains (roughly 160 of them) were listed as cytomegalovirus-associated. Common viral pathogens seemed, in a later analysis, to connect with several of the most significant clusters. Accurate predictions that matched the HLA-A and HLA-B alleles of most subjects were reportedly made from TCR beta sequences.

Concerning this clone: Its target is not known.

The CDR3 length is 15 residues. Germline V gene data show CDR1 as SGHTS and CDR2 as YDEGEE. V gave up 4 bases and J gave up 2 bases; unmatched junction bases: 6. Both 60 Vbeta primers and 13 Jbeta primers went into the PCR. TCRdb keeps only in-frame clones here, not all; method: immunoSEQ multiplex PCR. The data hold 150,000 to 200,000 clones, with roughly four fifths observed a single time. This chain connects TRBV5-8 to TRBJ2-3; the match to TRBD2 covers 8 bases. Sequencing was carried out using PBMCs. The sequence was obtained from a woman aged 18-35 years in good health and CMV-seronegative. The CDR3 DNA is TGTGCCAGCAGCCGCGGGGGGCAGCCCACAGATACGCAGTATTTT. Its protein is CASSRGGQPTDTQYF.